A single sample is the source of the 24 T cell receptor beta chains below, sequenced in a study of blood T cell repertoires in COVID-19. TCRdb keeps only in-frame clones here, not all; method: immunoSEQ multiplex PCR. Of some 150,000 clones listed, about 85% were seen once; the top ten hold 7%. Sequenced input: peripheral blood. The receptors were sampled from an elderly woman in a cohort sampled during active or convalescent COVID-19.

This chain links TRBV6-2 or TRBV6-3 with TRBJ2-5, with 11 bases aligning to TRBD1. This CDR3 spans 16 amino acids. The V gene's germline CDR1 is MNHEY and CDR2 SVGEGT. The junction had 10 bases not matched to a gene; V was cut back by 5 bases and J by 5 bases. The CDR3: CASSPGQGAYGETQYF. The CDR3 DNA sequence: TGTGCCAGCAGTCCCGGACAGGGGGCCTACGGGGAGACCCAGTACTTC.

The chain has TRBV5-1 and TRBJ1-5, with 8 positions matching TRBD1. V was pared by 1 base and J by 4 bases, with 10 bases of the junction left unmatched. Germline V gene lookup returns CDR1 SGHRS and CDR2 YFSETQ. CDR3 length: 17 amino acids. The DNA of the CDR3 is TGCGCCAGCAGCTTGTCCCCAACCGACAGGGGAAATCAGCCCCAGCATTTT. Translating it yields CASSLSPTDRGNQPQHF.

This rearrangement joins TRBV9 to TRBJ1-3; 9 positions match TRBD1. This CDR3 has 17 amino acids. The trim removed 0 bases at V and 0 bases at J, leaving 4 bases unmatched. Germline V lookup: CDR1 SGDLS, CDR2 YYNGEE. The CDR3, as DNA: TGTGCCAGCAGCGTAGAGGGACAGGGATCCTCTGGAAACACCATATATTTT. Protein product: CASSVEGQGSSGNTIYF.

J is TRBJ2-7 and V is TRBV6-5; perhaps TRBD1 as D (6 bases). Germline V gene sequence: CDR1 MNHEY, CDR2 SVGAGI. V lost 2 bases and J lost 4, with 9 bases in between. CDR3 length: 13 residues. The CDR3 nucleotides are TGTGCCAGCAGTTACCGGCAGGGGTACGAGCAGTACGTC. This gives the protein CASSYRQGYEQYV.

This chain joins TRBV5-1 and TRBJ1-4, with 7 bases that match TRBD1. In germline, CDR1 is SGHRS, CDR2 YFSETQ. J gave up 1 base and V 4 bases, and 4 bases lay outside the gene matches. CDR3 length: 15 amino acids. The DNA of the CDR3 is TGCGCCAGCAGCCGAGGGGACAGAACTAATGAAAAACTGTTTTTT. This translates into CASSRGDRTNEKLFF.

This clone came up a few times. This chain uses TRBV6-2 or TRBV6-3 with TRBJ1-3, with a tentative D call TRBD1 (6 bases). The CDR3 is 14 residues long. V was cut by 4 bases and J by 2 bases, with 9 bases left in between. Germline V lookup: CDR1 MNHEY, CDR2 SVGEGT. This CDR3 is CASSLNRAGNTIYF. The CDR3, as DNA: TGTGCCAGCAGTTTGAACAGGGCTGGAAACACCATATATTTT.

This rearrangement joins TRBV5-1 to TRBJ2-1; D is perhaps TRBD1 (6 bases). The CDR3 has 15 amino acids. V was trimmed by 2 bases and J by 4 bases, leaving 13 bases between them. Looked up from germline, CDR1 is SGHRS and CDR2 is YFSETQ. The CDR3 nucleotides read TGCGCCAGCAGCTTCCGGGACACGGATTACAATGAGCAGTTCTTC. Encoded protein: CASSFRDTDYNEQFF.

This clone has a handful of counts. J is TRBJ1-1 and V is TRBV10-3, with 7 bases that match TRBD1. Per germline, CDR1 ENHRY and CDR2 SYGVKD. This CDR3 has 19 amino acids. V dropped 4 bases and J dropped 2; count of bases not matched to a gene: 19. The CDR3 here is CAISGRGAYTDRANTEAFF. The CDR3 DNA reads as TGTGCCATCAGTGGAAGGGGGGCTTATACCGACAGGGCAAACACTGAAGCTTTCTTT.

V is TRBV20-1 and J is TRBJ1-2; no clear D. The germline V and J ends were trimmed by 3 bases and 7 bases, with 9 bases remaining between them. The CDR3 sequence is 11 residues long. Germline CDR1 is DFQATT and CDR2 is SNEGSKA (reference sequence). The CDR3 is CSASRAGGYTF. The CDR3 DNA follows: TGCAGTGCTAGTAGAGCGGGTGGCTACACCTTC.

The chain uses TRBV5-1 and TRBJ1-1; D uncertain. From germline, CDR1 is SGHRS and CDR2 YFSETQ. Trimming shortened V by 0 bases and J by 4 bases, and 10 bases separated the two germline ends. There are 14 residues in the CDR3. This chain's CDR3 is CASSLAGTATEAFF. CDR3 DNA sequence: TGCGCCAGCAGCTTGGCGGGTACGGCCACTGAAGCTTTCTTT.

This chain connects TRBV11-2 to TRBJ2-1, with D possibly TRBD2 on 7 matching bases. Germline-derived CDR1 and CDR2 are SGHAT and FQNNGV. The V and J ends lost 5 bases and 5 bases respectively, with 13 bases between them. The CDR3 is 14 amino acids. CDR3 residues: CASSPGGADNEQFF. The CDR3 DNA is TGTGCCAGCAGCCCTGGGGGGGCCGACAATGAGCAGTTCTTC. The full variable domain, in which reference TRBV11-2 and TRBJ2-1 provide the parts outside the CDR3, is EAGVAQSPRYKIIEKRQSVAFWCNPISGHATLYWYQQILGQGPKLLIQFQNNGVVDDSQLPKDRFSAERLKGVDSTLKIQPAKLEDSAVYLCASSPGGADNEQFFGPGTRLTVL.

The V gene is TRBV9, the J gene TRBJ2-3; D remains unclear. The V gene lost 6 bases and the J gene lost 3 bases, with 11 bases spanning the gap. The CDR3 runs 13 residues. Germline V gene data show CDR1 as SGDLS and CDR2 as YYNGEE. This CDR3 reads CASIMLDTDTQYF. The CDR3, as DNA: TGTGCCAGCATCATGTTAGATACAGATACGCAGTATTTT.

The V call is TRBV4-3, the J call TRBJ1-6, with D possibly matching TRBD1 (5 bases). Germline V lookup: CDR1 LGHNA, CDR2 YSLEER. V lost 2 bases and J lost 1, with 12 bases in between. The length of the CDR3 is 17 residues. The CDR3 is CASSQPPGGSYNSPLHF. Written as DNA, the CDR3 is TGCGCCAGCAGCCAACCCCCCGGGGGGTCCTATAATTCACCCCTCCACTTT.

V gene TRBV6-5 combines with J gene TRBJ1-2; 7 bases align to TRBD1. Losses at the gene ends were 6 bases for V and 4 bases for J; bases not matched to a gene: 8. In germline, CDR1 is MNHEY, CDR2 SVGAGI. The CDR3 runs to 14 residues. Written as DNA, the CDR3 is TGTGCCAGCAGACCAACAGGGGTCTCCTATGGCTACACCTTC. This gives the protein CASRPTGVSYGYTF.

This clone was observed once. This sequence joins TRBV27 and TRBJ1-5; TRBD1 is a possible D gene (5 bases). The CDR3 has 16 amino acids. V lost 5 bases and J lost 3, with 17 bases in between. Germline CDR1 and CDR2: MNHEY and SMNVEV (reference sequence). CDR3 amino acids: CASSPGGVWNNQPQHF. CDR3 bases: TGTGCCAGCAGTCCGGGGGGAGTATGGAACAATCAGCCCCAGCATTTT.

The chain has TRBV3-1 (or the pseudogene TRBV3-2) and TRBJ1-5, with 8 bases identical to TRBD1. This CDR3 spans 14 amino acids. Germline-derived CDR1 and CDR2 are LGHDT and YNNKEL (reference sequence). V shed 1 base and J 7 bases; nucleotides not matched to a gene: 3. The CDR3 is CASSQAGGWQPQHF. CDR3 nucleotide sequence: TGTGCCAGCAGCCAAGCAGGGGGCTGGCAGCCCCAGCATTTT.

The chain carries TRBV7-9 and TRBJ1-6; D possibly corresponds to TRBD1 (6 bases). Deletions cut 2 bases from V and 10 bases from J, with 15 bases between. This CDR3 comprises 15 residues. Germline assignment: CDR1 SEHNR and CDR2 FQNEAQ (reference sequence). CDR3 loop: CASSLMDSGNSPLHF. CDR3 nucleotide sequence: TGTGCCAGCAGCTTAATGGACAGTGGGAACTCACCCCTCCACTTT. The full variable domain, rest sourced from reference TRBV7-9 and TRBJ1-6, is DTGVSQNPRHKITKRGQNVTFRCDPISEHNRLYWYRQTLGQGPEFLTYFQNEAQLEKSRLLSDRFSAERPKGSFSTLEIQRTEQGDSAMYLCASSLMDSGNSPLHFGNGTRLTVT.

V usage is TRBV19 and J usage is TRBJ1-1, with TRBD1 as a possible D gene (5 bases). Germline V CDR1 and CDR2: LNHDA, SQIVND (reference sequence). V lost 1 base to trimming and J lost 3 bases, with 18 bases between them. The CDR3 sequence is 17 residues long. The chain's CDR3 is CASSIAPRRGADTEAFF. The CDR3 DNA reads TGTGCCAGTAGTATAGCTCCTAGGAGGGGCGCGGACACTGAAGCTTTCTTT.

The chain links TRBV19 to TRBJ2-3; 12 bases fit TRBD2. Per germline, CDR1 LNHDA and CDR2 SQIVND (reference sequence). The CDR3 consists of 15 residues. V gave up 5 bases and J gave up 4 bases; unmatched junction bases: 4. CDR3 DNA sequence: TGTGCCAGTAGTTCTAGCGGGGGGGTCCCAGATACGCAGTATTTT. Its translation: CASSSSGGVPDTQYF.

The chain employs TRBV19 and TRBJ2-3, with 7 bases lining up with TRBD1. V shed 4 bases, J shed 4 bases, and the junction held 8 bases outside the gene matches. Per germline, CDR1 LNHDA and CDR2 SQIVND (reference sequence). The CDR3 is 15 amino acids. The CDR3 loop reads CASSSPGQVADTQYF. The CDR3 DNA sequence: TGTGCCAGTAGTAGCCCCGGACAGGTGGCAGATACGCAGTATTTT. Based on the CDR3 plus reference TRBV19 and TRBJ2-3, the full variable domain is DGGITQSPKYLFRKEGQNVTLSCEQNLNHDAMYWYRQDPGQGLRLIYYSQIVNDFQKGDIAEGYSVSREKKESFPLTVTSAQKNPTAFYLCASSSPGQVADTQYFGPGTRLTVL.

The rearrangement links TRBV11-2 to TRBJ2-2; perhaps TRBD2 as D (6 bases). CDR1 is SGHAT, CDR2 FQNNGV, per germline. The CDR3 runs 15 residues. The V end was cut by 10 bases, the J end by 2 bases, with 17 bases between. CDR3 bases: TGTGCCACCCGGGTGGCGGGGCCTAACACCGGGGAGCTGTTTTTT. This translates into CATRVAGPNTGELFF.

The rearrangement joins TRBV5-6 to TRBJ1-4, with D perhaps matching TRBD1 (6 bases). This CDR3 region has 15 residues. V dropped 0 bases and J dropped 4 bases, with 10 bases sitting between them. Germline assignment: CDR1 SGHDT and CDR2 YYEEEE. CDR3 nucleotide sequence: TGTGCCAGCAGCTTGGCAGGGGAACTTAATGAAAAACTGTTTTTT. This gives the protein CASSLAGELNEKLFF. The full variable domain, in which reference TRBV5-6 and TRBJ1-4 provide the parts outside the CDR3, is DAGVTQSPTHLIKTRGQQVTLRCSPKSGHDTVSWYQQALGQGPQFIFQYYEEEERQRGNFPDRFSGHQFPNYSSELNVNALLLGDSALYLCASSLAGELNEKLFFGSGTQLSVL.

This chain uses TRBV14 with TRBJ1-4; possible D gene TRBD1, 5 bases. The V gene lost 7 bases and the J gene lost 4 bases, with 10 bases spanning the gap. Germline CDR1 reads SGHDN; CDR2 reads FVKESK. This CDR3 comprises 13 residues. The CDR3 DNA reads TGTGCCAGCACCAGGACACGTAATGAAAAACTGTTTTTT. As protein: CASTRTRNEKLFF.

The chain carries TRBV12-3 or TRBV12-4 and TRBJ1-2; 9 positions agree with TRBD1. The CDR3 is made up of 13 amino acids. The trim removed 3 bases at V and 6 bases at J, leaving 2 bases unmatched. The CDR3, as DNA: TGTGCCAGCAGTTTCGGGACAGGGAATGGCTACACCTTC. It encodes CASSFGTGNGYTF.